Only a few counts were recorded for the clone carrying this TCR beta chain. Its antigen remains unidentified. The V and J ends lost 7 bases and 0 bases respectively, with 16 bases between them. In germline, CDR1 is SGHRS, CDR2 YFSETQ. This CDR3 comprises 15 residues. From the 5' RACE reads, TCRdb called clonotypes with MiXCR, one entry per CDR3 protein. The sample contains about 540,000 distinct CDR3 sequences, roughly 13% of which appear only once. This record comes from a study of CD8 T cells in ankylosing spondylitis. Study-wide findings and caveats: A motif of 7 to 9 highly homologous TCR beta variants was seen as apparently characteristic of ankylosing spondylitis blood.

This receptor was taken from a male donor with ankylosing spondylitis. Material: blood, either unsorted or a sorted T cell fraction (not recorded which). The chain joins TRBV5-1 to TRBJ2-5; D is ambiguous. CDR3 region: CASSPGVDYQETQYF. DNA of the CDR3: TGCGCCAGCTCCCCTGGGGTCGATTACCAAGAGACCCAGTACTTC.